Below are 22 T cell receptor beta chains sequenced from a single sample in a study of T cells after yellow fever vaccination. TCRdb reprocessed the 5' RACE reads with MiXCR, giving one entry per CDR3 protein. The sample contains under 550,000 distinct CDR3 sequences, just over 20% of which appear only once. This specimen was PBMCs, taken more than 20 days after the first yellow fever vaccination. All receptors come from a man aged 18 to 29 who received the YFV17D yellow fever vaccine.

In its sample, this clonotype was seen many times. The J gene is TRBJ1-5, the V gene TRBV4-1; no definite D call. Looked up from germline, CDR1 is MGHRA and CDR2 is YSYEKL. Trimming pared 3 bases from V and 4 bases from J, leaving 10 bases between. There are 14 residues in the CDR3. Written as DNA, the CDR3 is TGCGCCAGCAGCCAGGTGAGCTCTAATCAGCCCCAGCATTTT. It codes for CASSQVSSNQPQHF.

Ten or more counts support this clonotype. The rearrangement uses TRBV7-9 and TRBJ2-7, with no clear D. The V end lost 1 base, the J end lost 8 bases, and 9 bases lay between the germline ends. The CDR3 runs 12 residues. Looked up from germline, CDR1 is SEHNR and CDR2 is FQNEAQ (reference sequence). CDR3 sequence: CASSLGRYKQYV. In DNA, the CDR3 is TGTGCCAGCAGCTTAGGGCGTTATAAGCAGTACGTC.

The rearrangement links TRBV29-1 to TRBJ2-5; a possible D gene is TRBD2 (6 bases). The CDR3 contains 11 residues. Trimming removed 8 bases from V and 7 bases from J, with 14 bases in between. Per the germline V gene, CDR1 is SQVTM and CDR2 is ANQGSEA. CDR3 amino acids: CSWEDRGTQYF. The CDR3 DNA is TGCAGCTGGGAGGATCGAGGGACCCAGTACTTC.

This clonotype was observed many times. The rearrangement uses TRBV27 and TRBJ2-3, with 8 bases fitting TRBD2. This CDR3 spans 14 amino acids. The V gene's germline CDR1 is MNHEY and CDR2 SMNVEV (reference sequence). V was clipped by 5 bases and J by 3 bases; unmatched bases: 4. The CDR3 here is CASSNGGETDTQYF. The CDR3, as DNA: TGTGCCAGCAGTAACGGGGGGGAGACAGATACGCAGTATTTT.

This clonotype was counted between two and nine times. The chain recombines TRBV6-5 with TRBJ2-2; a weak D match, TRBD2 (5 bases). The V and J ends lost 0 bases and 6 bases respectively, with 17 bases between them. Germline V gene lookup returns CDR1 MNHEY and CDR2 SVGAGI. The CDR3 has 17 amino acids. CDR3 loop: CASSYSPAGVWAGELFF. The CDR3 region has the DNA TGTGCCAGCAGTTACTCCCCGGCCGGGGTTTGGGCCGGGGAGCTGTTTTTT.

This sequence joins TRBV7-2 and TRBJ2-3; no clear D. Germline loops: CDR1 SGHTA, CDR2 FQGNSA. This CDR3 contains 12 residues. With 2 bases removed from V and 7 bases from J, the gap between germline ends came to 7 bases. In DNA, the CDR3 is TGTGCCAGCAGCTTAAGGGTGAATACGCAGTATTTT. Protein: CASSLRVNTQYF.

The chain carries TRBV7-2 and TRBJ1-2; possible D gene TRBD1, 6 bases. This CDR3 region has 14 residues. V was shortened by 8 bases and J by 6 bases, with 19 bases between the two germline ends. Germline values: CDR1 SGHTA, CDR2 FQGNSA. CDR3 sequence (DNA): TGTGCCAGCGCCAAACCTACAGGGTACGATGGCTACACCTTC. Its translation is CASAKPTGYDGYTF.

This clonotype was recorded a few times. CDR3 amino acids: CASSFWIENTEAFF. The CDR3 DNA reads as TGTGCCAGCAGTTTTTGGATTGAGAACACTGAAGCTTTCTTT. The V call is TRBV28, the J call TRBJ1-1; D remains unclear. The CDR3 is 14 amino acids. CDR1 and CDR2 (germline): MDHEN, SYDVKM. Trimming removed 3 bases at V and 1 base at J, with 9 bases between.

This clonotype turned up a few times. The chain couples TRBV24-1 to TRBJ2-2, with a possible D match to TRBD2 (6 bases). The CDR3 is made up of 13 amino acids. The V gene's germline CDR1 is KGHDR and CDR2 SFDVKD. V was pared by 12 bases and J by 5 bases, with 15 bases between. The chain's CDR3 is CASSGTPTGELFF. The CDR3 DNA is TGTGCCTCATCCGGGACTCCGACCGGGGAGCTGTTTTTT.

This chain joins TRBV6-5 and TRBJ1-2; D gene uncertain. Trimming pared 0 bases from V and 2 bases from J, leaving 10 bases between. CDR1 and CDR2 from the germline V gene are MNHEY and SVGAGI. CDR3 length: 15 residues. CDR3 nucleotides: TGTGCCAGCAGTTACTCGACGGCAGGAAACTATGGCTACACCTTC. This sequence encodes CASSYSTAGNYGYTF.

This clonotype was seen a few times. The chain links TRBV4-3 to TRBJ2-1, with D possibly being TRBD2 (6 bases). The germline V and J ends were trimmed by 4 bases and 3 bases, with 16 bases remaining between them. The CDR3 is 16 residues long. CDR1 and CDR2 from the germline V gene are LGHNA and YSLEER. This CDR3 reads CASSPGAGRGYNEQFF. Here the CDR3 DNA reads TGCGCCAGCAGCCCCGGTGCGGGACGCGGCTACAATGAGCAGTTCTTC.

This clonotype was seen a few times. This chain joins TRBV4-1 and TRBJ2-4; tentatively, D is TRBD1 (8 bases). The CDR3 is 17 residues long. The V gene lost 2 bases and the J gene lost 3 bases, with 17 bases spanning the gap. The V gene's germline CDR1 is MGHRA and CDR2 YSYEKL. CDR3 in DNA: TGCGCCAGCAGCCAACAAACAGGGGGGGCCGTCAAAAACATTCAGTACTTC. Translating it yields CASSQQTGGAVKNIQYF.

The CDR3 region is CASSYDGGSNQPQHF. In DNA, the CDR3 is TGTGCCAGCAGTTACGATGGGGGCTCGAATCAGCCCCAGCATTTT. V gene TRBV6-2 or TRBV6-3 combines with J gene TRBJ1-5; D might be TRBD1 (6 bases). This CDR3 comprises 15 residues. CDR1 is MNHEY and CDR2 is SVGEGT in the germline V gene. Trimming left V 2 bases short and J 4 bases short, with 12 bases between.

V gene TRBV5-5 combines with J gene TRBJ1-2; D not certain. Trimming removed 3 bases from V and 4 bases from J, with 13 bases in between. Germline lookup yields CDR1 SGHKS and CDR2 YYEKEE (reference sequence). The CDR3 is made up of 14 amino acids. This CDR3 reads CASSSRTQFYGYTF. Here the CDR3 DNA reads TGTGCCAGCAGCTCCAGGACCCAATTCTATGGCTACACCTTC.

The chain is built from TRBV5-1 and TRBJ2-3; D may be TRBD1 or TRBD2 (5 bases each). The germline gives CDR1 SGHRS, CDR2 YFSETQ. Deletions cut 4 bases from V and 6 bases from J, with 18 bases between. The CDR3 runs to 15 residues. As DNA, the CDR3 is TGCGCCAGCAGCCCCGGGACGGCCTTGGCCGATACGCAGTATTTT. As protein: CASSPGTALADTQYF.

This rearrangement joins TRBV19 to TRBJ1-1; D is uncertain. Trimming pared 3 bases from V and 2 bases from J, leaving 10 bases between. The germline V gene has CDR1 LNHDA and CDR2 SQIVND (reference sequence). The CDR3 has 14 residues. DNA of the CDR3: TGTGCCAGTAGTATGGGAGAGGTTAACACTGAAGCTTTCTTT. Translating gives CASSMGEVNTEAFF.

CDR3 coding DNA: TGTGCCAGCAGCACACGGGGGGAGGGCACAGATACGCAGTATTTT. Translation: CASSTRGEGTDTQYF. The chain links TRBV11-2 to TRBJ2-3; 7 bases align to TRBD2. This CDR3 spans 15 amino acids. Trimming cost V 5 bases and J 1 base; bases outside gene matches: 6. The germline V gene has CDR1 SGHAT and CDR2 FQNNGV. Full variable domain (outside the CDR3, taken from reference TRBV11-2 and TRBJ2-3): EAGVAQSPRYKIIEKRQSVAFWCNPISGHATLYWYQQILGQGPKLLIQFQNNGVVDDSQLPKDRFSAERLKGVDSTLKIQPAKLEDSAVYLCASSTRGEGTDTQYFGPGTRLTVL.

This clonotype was seen only a few times. This sequence joins TRBV11-2 and TRBJ2-3; TRBD2 matches 8 bases. V shed 6 bases and J 4 bases; nucleotides not matched to a gene: 12. CDR1 is SGHAT, CDR2 FQNNGV, per germline. This CDR3 is built from 16 residues. CDR3 sequence (DNA): TGTGCCAGCAGATACACCTTCACGGGAGGGGCAGATACGCAGTATTTT. This codes for CASRYTFTGGADTQYF. The whole variable domain, remainder taken from reference TRBV11-2 and TRBJ2-3, is EAGVAQSPRYKIIEKRQSVAFWCNPISGHATLYWYQQILGQGPKLLIQFQNNGVVDDSQLPKDRFSAERLKGVDSTLKIQPAKLEDSAVYLCASRYTFTGGADTQYFGPGTRLTVL.

This clonotype was recorded a few times. The gene calls are TRBV2 and TRBJ2-1; D gene uncertain. The germline V gene encodes CDR1 SNHLY and CDR2 FYNNEI. There are 13 residues in the CDR3. V gave up 4 bases and J gave up 8 bases, with 12 bases separating them. CDR3 DNA: TGTGCCAGCAGTGTTCTTTTAGGGCATGAGCAGTTCTTC. This gives the protein CASSVLLGHEQFF.

Only a few counts were recorded for this clonotype. The CDR3 loop is CASGLAGANVLTF. CDR3 coding DNA: TGTGCCAGTGGACTAGCTGGGGCCAACGTCCTGACTTTC. The V call is TRBV6-2 or TRBV6-3, the J call TRBJ2-6, with TRBD2 matching over 7 bases. The length of the CDR3 is 13 residues. Germline CDR1 reads MNHEY; CDR2 reads SVGEGT. V lost 9 bases and J lost 2; bases outside the gene matches: 1.

This clonotype was detected a few times. The CDR3: CASSYSAGGNEQFF. CDR3 coding DNA: TGTGCCAGCAGTTACTCGGCAGGCGGGAATGAGCAGTTCTTC. This chain connects TRBV6-5 to TRBJ2-1; weak D call: TRBD2 (5 bases). The CDR3 sequence is 14 residues long. The V end lost 0 bases, the J end lost 7 bases, and 10 bases lay between the germline ends. The germline V gene has CDR1 MNHEY and CDR2 SVGAGI.

The table lists this clonotype with a few counts. The chain couples TRBV6-5 to TRBJ2-1; TRBD1 matches 9 bases. CDR1 and CDR2 (germline): MNHEY, SVGAGI. The CDR3 sequence is 15 residues long. After removal of 2 bases from V and 12 bases from J, the junction contained 11 bases not matched to a gene. DNA for the CDR3: TGTGCCAGCAGTTACCCCGGGACAGGGACGCACGGGCAGTTCTTC. This translates into CASSYPGTGTHGQFF.